The rows below give T cell receptor beta chains drawn from one sample of a study of regulatory T cells in long-lasting Graves disease. TCRdb re-derived calls from the multiplex PCR reads in MiXCR, one entry per CDR3 protein. Here the sample spans a few hundred thousand distinct CDR3 sequences, 20% to 25% being singletons. Source: peripheral blood mononuclear cells (PBMCs), taken when the disease was refractory, from a patient treated with antithyroid drugs. These receptors all come from a woman in her thirties or forties with Graves disease. CDR3s include the opening cysteine and the closing phenylalanine or tryptophan. The D gene is left open where the match is weak. Only part of the rows carry a size: once, few, many, or a class if the clone is expanded.

v_call: TRBV11-2
d_call: NA
clone_size: NA
j_call: TRBJ2-1
cdr3_nt: TGTGCCAGCAGCTCCCCCACCTCGGGAAATATCCAATATGAGCAGTTCTTC
cdr3_aa: CASSSPTSGNIQYEQFF

v_call: TRBV28
d_call: NA
clone_size: many
j_call: TRBJ1-4
cdr3_nt: TGTGCCAGCCGGAGTGGCGAAAAACTGTTTTTT
cdr3_aa: CASRSGEKLFF

v_call: TRBV20-1
d_call: NA
clone_size: few
j_call: TRBJ2-7
cdr3_nt: TGCAGTGCTAGAGGGCCCAGCTCCTACGAGCAGTACTTC
cdr3_aa: CSARGPSSYEQYF

v_call: TRBV7-6
d_call: TRBD1
clone_size: NA
j_call: TRBJ1-4
cdr3_nt: TGTGCCAGCAGCTTAGGACAGGGGGCAAACTTTAATGAAAAACTGTTTTTT
cdr3_aa: CASSLGQGANFNEKLFF

v_call: TRBV11-2
d_call: TRBD2
clone_size: many
j_call: TRBJ2-5
cdr3_nt: TGTGCCAGCAGAAACTGGAAAGCGGGAGGAGAGACCCAGTACTTC
cdr3_aa: CASRNWKAGGETQYF

v_call: TRBV11-2
d_call: NA
clone_size: few
j_call: TRBJ1-6
cdr3_nt: TGTGCCAGAATTGGACAGCGTAGTAATTCACCCCTCCACTTT
cdr3_aa: CARIGQRSNSPLHF

v_call: TRBV11-2
d_call: TRBD1
clone_size: many
j_call: TRBJ2-2
cdr3_nt: TGTGCCAGCAGCTTCTTAGGACAGGCCGGGGAGCTGTTTTTT
cdr3_aa: CASSFLGQAGELFF

v_call: TRBV7-3
d_call: NA
clone_size: NA
j_call: TRBJ1-6
cdr3_nt: TGTGCCAGCAGCCAGGATTTTTCACCCCTCCACTTT
cdr3_aa: CASSQDFSPLHF

v_call: TRBV7-9
d_call: NA
clone_size: NA
j_call: TRBJ2-7
cdr3_nt: TGTGCCAGCGAAGGGGGAACCTACGAGCAGTACTTC
cdr3_aa: CASEGGTYEQYF

v_call: TRBV27
d_call: NA
clone_size: NA
j_call: TRBJ2-7
cdr3_nt: TGTGCCAGCAGTTTATCTGAGGGTGACGAGCAGTACTTC
cdr3_aa: CASSLSEGDEQYF

v_call: TRBV11-2
d_call: NA
clone_size: NA
j_call: TRBJ2-5
cdr3_nt: TGTGCCAGCGGTCCACAAGAGACCCAGTACTTC
cdr3_aa: CASGPQETQYF

v_call: TRBV28
d_call: NA
clone_size: many
j_call: TRBJ1-5
cdr3_nt: TGTGCCAGCACCCGGACAGCTAGCAATCAGCCCCAGCATTTT
cdr3_aa: CASTRTASNQPQHF

v_call: TRBV20-1
d_call: NA
clone_size: NA
j_call: TRBJ2-3
cdr3_nt: TGCAGTGCTAGAGATTTCCCTAGCGCCAGAGGATACTCTCGCACAGATACGCAGTATTTT
cdr3_aa: CSARDFPSARGYSRTDTQYF

v_call: TRBV29-1
d_call: NA
clone_size: NA
j_call: TRBJ2-7
cdr3_nt: TGCAGCGTTGAAGATAACGAGGGCCTGGGCTACGAGCAGTACTTC
cdr3_aa: CSVEDNEGLGYEQYF

v_call: TRBV27
d_call: NA
clone_size: few
j_call: TRBJ2-7
cdr3_nt: TGTGCCAGCAGTTATGGAGATTCCTACGAGCAGTACTTC
cdr3_aa: CASSYGDSYEQYF

v_call: TRBV3-1
d_call: NA
clone_size: many
j_call: TRBJ1-1
cdr3_nt: TGTGCCAGCAGCCATCAAGGGAAGAACACTGAAGCTTTCTTT
cdr3_aa: CASSHQGKNTEAFF

v_call: TRBV12-3/TRBV12-4
d_call: NA
clone_size: few
j_call: TRBJ2-4
cdr3_nt: TGTGCCAGCAGTTTAGTAAAGGGTCAGGGAAACATTCAGTACTTC
cdr3_aa: CASSLVKGQGNIQYF

v_call: TRBV11-2
d_call: NA
clone_size: few
j_call: TRBJ1-1
cdr3_nt: TGTGCCAGCAGCTTAGGTTTTATCAGGAAATTGAACACTGAAGCTTTCTTT
cdr3_aa: CASSLGFIRKLNTEAFF

v_call: TRBV6-5
d_call: NA
clone_size: NA
j_call: TRBJ2-7
cdr3_nt: TGTGCCAGCAGTTACTACGGAGGGACCGGGACAGTCTACGAGCAGTACTTC
cdr3_aa: CASSYYGGTGTVYEQYF

v_call: TRBV29-1
d_call: TRBD2
clone_size: NA
j_call: TRBJ2-7
cdr3_nt: TGCAGCGTCGAAGGACTAGCGGGAGAATACGAGCAGTACTTC
cdr3_aa: CSVEGLAGEYEQYF

v_call: TRBV2
d_call: NA
clone_size: many
j_call: TRBJ2-2
cdr3_nt: TGTGCCAGCAGTAACGACAGCGGGGAGCTGTTTTTT
cdr3_aa: CASSNDSGELFF

v_call: TRBV6-1
d_call: NA
clone_size: NA
j_call: TRBJ2-1
cdr3_nt: TGTGCCAGCAGGATAAACAATGAGCAGTTCTTC
cdr3_aa: CASRINNEQFF

v_call: TRBV28
d_call: NA
clone_size: many
j_call: TRBJ2-7
cdr3_nt: TGTGCCAGCAGTTTAACAGGGACACCCCCCGAGCAGTACTTC
cdr3_aa: CASSLTGTPPEQYF

v_call: TRBV5-4
d_call: TRBD1
clone_size: NA
j_call: TRBJ2-7
cdr3_nt: TGTGCCAGCAGCTTGCTCGACAGGGGGCATTACGAGCAGTACTTC
cdr3_aa: CASSLLDRGHYEQYF